This T cell receptor beta chain was sequenced for a study of T cell responses to AZD1222 COVID-19 vaccine. Overall study: The analysis combined second doses at about 4 or about 12 weeks. Study results and caveats: The study reported that nearly half of spike-specific TCRs target unmutated variant regions.

As regards this clone: Its target is not known.

The CDR3 is made up of 14 amino acids. V was clipped by 0 bases and J by 7 bases, with 11 bases between them. Germline V gene sequence: CDR1 SGHRS, CDR2 YFSETQ. Some clones are missing from TCRdb's copy, which holds only in-frame ones; the method was immunoSEQ multiplex PCR. This table holds more than 110,000 clones, roughly 92% found once. This TCR derives from an adult in good health. The specimen was peripheral blood, collected on day 0 of AZD1222 vaccination. The chain recombines TRBV5-1 with TRBJ1-5; no reliable D call. The CDR3 nucleotides are TGCGCCAGCAGCTTGGATGGGCCATCACAGCCCCAGCATTTT. Translation: CASSLDGPSQPQHF.